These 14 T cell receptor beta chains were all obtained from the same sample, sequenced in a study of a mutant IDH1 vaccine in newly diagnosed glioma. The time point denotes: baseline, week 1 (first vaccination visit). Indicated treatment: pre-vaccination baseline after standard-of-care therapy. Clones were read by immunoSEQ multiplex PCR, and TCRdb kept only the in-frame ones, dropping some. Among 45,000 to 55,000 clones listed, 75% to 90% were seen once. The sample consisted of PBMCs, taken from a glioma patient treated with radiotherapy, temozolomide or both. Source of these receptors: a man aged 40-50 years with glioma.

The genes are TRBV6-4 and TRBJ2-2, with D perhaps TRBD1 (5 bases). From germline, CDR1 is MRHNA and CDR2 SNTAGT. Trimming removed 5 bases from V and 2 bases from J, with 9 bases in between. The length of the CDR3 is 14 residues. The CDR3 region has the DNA TGTGCCAGCAGTAGCCAGGGAAACACCGGGGAGCTGTTTTTT. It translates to CASSSQGNTGELFF.

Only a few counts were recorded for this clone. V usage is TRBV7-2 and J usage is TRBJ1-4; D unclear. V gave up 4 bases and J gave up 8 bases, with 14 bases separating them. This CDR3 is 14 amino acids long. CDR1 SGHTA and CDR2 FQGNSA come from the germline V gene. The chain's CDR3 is CASSSVRVGEKLFF. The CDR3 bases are TGTGCCAGCAGCTCCGTAAGGGTAGGAGAAAAACTGTTTTTT.

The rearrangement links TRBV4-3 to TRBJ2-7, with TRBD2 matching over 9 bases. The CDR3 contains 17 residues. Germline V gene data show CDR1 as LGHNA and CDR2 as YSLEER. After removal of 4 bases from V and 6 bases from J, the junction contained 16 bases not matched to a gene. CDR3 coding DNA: TGCGCCAGCAGCCCCGATTTGGCTAGCGGGAAGGTTCGCGAGCAGTACTTC. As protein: CASSPDLASGKVREQYF.

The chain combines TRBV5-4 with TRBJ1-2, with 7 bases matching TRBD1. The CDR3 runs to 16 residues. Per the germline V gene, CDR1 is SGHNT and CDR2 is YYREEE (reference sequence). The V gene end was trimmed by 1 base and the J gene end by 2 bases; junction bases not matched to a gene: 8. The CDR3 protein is CASSLYSVRGNYGYTF. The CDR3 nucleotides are TGTGCCAGCAGCTTGTATAGCGTCAGGGGGAACTATGGCTACACCTTC.

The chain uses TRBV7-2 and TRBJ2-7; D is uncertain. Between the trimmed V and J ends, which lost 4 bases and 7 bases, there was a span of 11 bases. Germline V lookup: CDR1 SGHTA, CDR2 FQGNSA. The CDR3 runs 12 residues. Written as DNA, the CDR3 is TGTGCCAGCAGCTCACCAGCCAGAGAGCAGTACTTC. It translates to CASSSPAREQYF.

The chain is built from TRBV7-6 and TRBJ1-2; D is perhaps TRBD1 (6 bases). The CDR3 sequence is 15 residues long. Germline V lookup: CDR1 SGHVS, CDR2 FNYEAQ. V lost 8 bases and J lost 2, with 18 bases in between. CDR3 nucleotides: TGTGCCAGCCACCTAACCGGGGGCCAGAACTATGGCTACACCTTC. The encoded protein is CASHLTGGQNYGYTF.

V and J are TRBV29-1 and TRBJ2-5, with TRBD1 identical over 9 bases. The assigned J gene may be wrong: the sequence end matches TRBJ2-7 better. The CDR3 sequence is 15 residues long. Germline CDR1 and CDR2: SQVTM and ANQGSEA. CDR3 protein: CSVDIRDRVSYEQYF. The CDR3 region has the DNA TGCAGCGTTGACATAAGGGACAGGGTTTCCTACGAGCAGTACTTC.

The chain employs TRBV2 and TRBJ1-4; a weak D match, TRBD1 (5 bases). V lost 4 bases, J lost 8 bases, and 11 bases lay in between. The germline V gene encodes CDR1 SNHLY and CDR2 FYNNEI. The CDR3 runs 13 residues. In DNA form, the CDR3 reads TGTGCCAGCAGTGTATTTGGGGGGGAAAAACTGTTTTTT. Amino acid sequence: CASSVFGGEKLFF.

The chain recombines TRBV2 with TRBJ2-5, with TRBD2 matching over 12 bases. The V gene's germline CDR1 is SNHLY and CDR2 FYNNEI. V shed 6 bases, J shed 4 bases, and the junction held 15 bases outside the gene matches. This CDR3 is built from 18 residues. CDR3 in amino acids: CASSPRRASGRATETQYF. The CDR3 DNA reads TGTGCCAGCAGCCCAAGGAGGGCTAGCGGGAGGGCCACAGAGACCCAGTACTTC. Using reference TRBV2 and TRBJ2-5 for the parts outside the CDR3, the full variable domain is EPEVTQTPSHQVTQMGQEVILRCVPISNHLYFYWYRQILGQKVEFLVSFYNNEISEKSEIFDDQFSVERPDGSNFTLKIRSTKLEDSAMYFCASSPRRASGRATETQYFGPGTRLLVL.

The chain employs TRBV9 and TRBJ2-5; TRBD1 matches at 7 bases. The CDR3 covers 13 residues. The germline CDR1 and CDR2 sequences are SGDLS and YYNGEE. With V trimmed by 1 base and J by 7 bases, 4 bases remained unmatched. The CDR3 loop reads CASSVRQGGTQYF. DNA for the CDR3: TGTGCCAGCAGCGTAAGACAGGGTGGGACCCAGTACTTC.

CDR3 residues: CASSTGLGQPQHF. CDR3 bases: TGTGCCAGCAGTACGGGGTTGGGTCAGCCCCAGCATTTT. The chain employs TRBV6-5 and TRBJ1-5, with no clear D. Deletions cut 5 bases from V and 6 bases from J, with 11 bases between. CDR1 is MNHEY and CDR2 is SVGAGI in the germline V gene. The CDR3 is 13 residues long.

The CDR3 DNA sequence: TGTGCCAGCTCACACAGGGCCTACGAGCAGTACTTC. Translating gives CASSHRAYEQYF. The chain recombines TRBV18 with TRBJ2-7; possibly TRBD1 for D (6 bases). With 4 bases removed from V and 2 bases from J, the gap between germline ends came to 6 bases. Germline V gene data show CDR1 as KGHSH and CDR2 as LQKENI. The CDR3 consists of 12 residues. The full variable domain, in which reference TRBV18 and TRBJ2-7 provide the parts outside the CDR3, is NAGVMQNPRHLVRRRGQEARLRCSPMKGHSHVYWYRQLPEEGLKFMVYLQKENIIDESGMPKERFSAEFPKEGPSILRIQQVVRGDSAAYFCASSHRAYEQYFGPGTRLTVT.

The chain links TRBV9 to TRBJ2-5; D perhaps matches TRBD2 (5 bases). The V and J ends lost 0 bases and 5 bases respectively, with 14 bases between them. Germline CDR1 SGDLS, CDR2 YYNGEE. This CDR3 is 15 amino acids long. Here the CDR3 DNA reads TGTGCCAGCAGCGTAGTCAGCGCGGGCGGGGAGACCCAGTACTTC. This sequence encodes CASSVVSAGGETQYF.

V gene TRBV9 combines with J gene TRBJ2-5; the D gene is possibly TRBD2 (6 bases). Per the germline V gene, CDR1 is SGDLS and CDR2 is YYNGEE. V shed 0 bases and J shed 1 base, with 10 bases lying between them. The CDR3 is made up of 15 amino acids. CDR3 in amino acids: CASSVAYSGQETQYF. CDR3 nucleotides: TGTGCCAGCAGCGTAGCTTATAGCGGCCAAGAGACCCAGTACTTC.